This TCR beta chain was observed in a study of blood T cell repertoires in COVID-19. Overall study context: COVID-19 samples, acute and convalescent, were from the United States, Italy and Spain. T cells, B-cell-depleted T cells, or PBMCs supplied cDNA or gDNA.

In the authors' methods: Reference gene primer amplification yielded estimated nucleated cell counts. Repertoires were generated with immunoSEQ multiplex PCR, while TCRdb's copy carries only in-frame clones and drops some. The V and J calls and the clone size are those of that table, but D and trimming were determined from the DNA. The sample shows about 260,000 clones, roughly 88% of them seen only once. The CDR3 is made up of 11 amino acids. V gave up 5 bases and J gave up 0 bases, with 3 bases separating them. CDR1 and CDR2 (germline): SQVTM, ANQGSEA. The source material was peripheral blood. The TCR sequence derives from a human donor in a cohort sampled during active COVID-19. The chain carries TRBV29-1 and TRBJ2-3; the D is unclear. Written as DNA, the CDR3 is TGCAGCGTTCTAAGCACAGATACGCAGTATTTT. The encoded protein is CSVLSTDTQYF.